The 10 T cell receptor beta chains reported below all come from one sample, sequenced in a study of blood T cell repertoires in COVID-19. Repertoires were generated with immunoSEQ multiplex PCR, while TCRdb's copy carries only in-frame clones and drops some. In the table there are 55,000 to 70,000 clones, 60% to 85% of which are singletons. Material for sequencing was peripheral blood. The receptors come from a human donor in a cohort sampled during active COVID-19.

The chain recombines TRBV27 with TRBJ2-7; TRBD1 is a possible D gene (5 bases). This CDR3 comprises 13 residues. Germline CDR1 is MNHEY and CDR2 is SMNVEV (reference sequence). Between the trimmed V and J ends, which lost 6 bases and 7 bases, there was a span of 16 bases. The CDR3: CASSLDSLSEQYF. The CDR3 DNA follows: TGTGCCAGCAGCTTAGACAGTTTGAGTGAGCAGTACTTC.

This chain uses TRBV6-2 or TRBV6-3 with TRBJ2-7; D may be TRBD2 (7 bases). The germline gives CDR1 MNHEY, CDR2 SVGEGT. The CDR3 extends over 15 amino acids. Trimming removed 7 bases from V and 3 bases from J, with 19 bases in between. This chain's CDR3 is CASTPWEGGNYEQYF. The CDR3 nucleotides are TGTGCCAGCACCCCCTGGGAGGGGGGAAACTACGAGCAGTACTTC.

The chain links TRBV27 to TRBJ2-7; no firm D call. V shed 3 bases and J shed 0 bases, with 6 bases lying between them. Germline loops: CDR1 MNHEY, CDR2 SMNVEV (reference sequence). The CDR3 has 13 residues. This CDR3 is CASSFASSYEQYF. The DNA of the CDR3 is TGTGCCAGCAGTTTTGCCAGCTCCTACGAGCAGTACTTC.

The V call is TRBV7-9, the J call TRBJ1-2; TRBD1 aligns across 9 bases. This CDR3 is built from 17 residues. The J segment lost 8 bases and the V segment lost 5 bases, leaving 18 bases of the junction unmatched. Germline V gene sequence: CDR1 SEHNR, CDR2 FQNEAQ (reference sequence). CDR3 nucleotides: TGTGCCAGCAGCCACACCGGGACAGGGCTAACTTCGAGGGGCTACACCTTC. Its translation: CASSHTGTGLTSRGYTF.

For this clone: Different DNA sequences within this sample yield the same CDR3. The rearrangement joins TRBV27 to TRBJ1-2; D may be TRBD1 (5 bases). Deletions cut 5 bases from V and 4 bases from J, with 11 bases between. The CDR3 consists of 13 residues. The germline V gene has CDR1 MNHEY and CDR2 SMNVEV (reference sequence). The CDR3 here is CASSDRGGYGYTF. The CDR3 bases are TGTGCCAGCAGTGACAGAGGCGGCTATGGCTACACCTTC.

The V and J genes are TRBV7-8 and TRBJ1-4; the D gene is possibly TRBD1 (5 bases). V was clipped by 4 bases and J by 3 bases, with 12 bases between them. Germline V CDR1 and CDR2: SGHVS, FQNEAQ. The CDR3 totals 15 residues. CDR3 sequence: CASSSSGDPNEKLFF. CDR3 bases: TGTGCCAGCAGCTCCAGCGGGGACCCTAATGAAAAACTGTTTTTT. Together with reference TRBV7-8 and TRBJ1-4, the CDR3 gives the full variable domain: GAGVSQSPRYKVAKRGQDVALRCDPISGHVSLFWYQQALGQGPEFLTYFQNEAQLDKSGLPSDRFFAERPEGSVSTLKIQRTQQEDSAVYLCASSSSGDPNEKLFFGSGTQLSVL.

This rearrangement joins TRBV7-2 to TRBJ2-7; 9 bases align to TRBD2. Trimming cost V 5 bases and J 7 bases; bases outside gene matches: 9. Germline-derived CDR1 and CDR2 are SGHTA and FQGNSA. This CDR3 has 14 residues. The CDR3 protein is CASSQGTSLREQYF. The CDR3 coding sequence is TGTGCCAGCAGCCAAGGGACTAGCTTGAGGGAGCAGTACTTC. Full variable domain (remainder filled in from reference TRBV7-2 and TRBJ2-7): GAGVSQSPSNKVTEKGKDVELRCDPISGHTALYWYRQSLGQGLEFLIYFQGNSAPDKSGLPSDRFSAERTGGSVSTLTIQRTQQEDSAVYLCASSQGTSLREQYFGPGTRLTVT.

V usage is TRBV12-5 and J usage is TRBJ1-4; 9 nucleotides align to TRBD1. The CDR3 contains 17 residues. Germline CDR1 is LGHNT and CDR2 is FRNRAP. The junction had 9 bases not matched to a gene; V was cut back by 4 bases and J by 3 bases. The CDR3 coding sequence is TGTGCTAGTGGTTGGACAGGGGAATTGGTGGCTAATGAAAAACTGTTTTTT. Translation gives CASGWTGELVANEKLFF. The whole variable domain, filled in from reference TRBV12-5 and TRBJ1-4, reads DARVTQTPRHKVTEMGQEVTMRCQPILGHNTVFWYRQTMMQGLELLAYFRNRAPLDDSGMPKDRFSAEMPDATLATLKIQPSEPRDSAVYFCASGWTGELVANEKLFFGSGTQLSVL.

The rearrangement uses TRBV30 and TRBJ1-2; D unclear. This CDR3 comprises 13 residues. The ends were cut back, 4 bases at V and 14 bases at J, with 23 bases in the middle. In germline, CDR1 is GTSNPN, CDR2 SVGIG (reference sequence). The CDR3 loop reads CAWKALPGRRGTF. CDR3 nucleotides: TGTGCCTGGAAAGCGCTGCCCGGTAGGAGAGGGACCTTC.

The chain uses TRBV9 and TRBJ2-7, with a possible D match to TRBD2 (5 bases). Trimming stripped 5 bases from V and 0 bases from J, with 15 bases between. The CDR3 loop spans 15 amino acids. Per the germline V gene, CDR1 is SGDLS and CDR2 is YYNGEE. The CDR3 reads CASSQSSGSSYEQYF. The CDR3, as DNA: TGTGCCAGCAGTCAATCATCGGGGAGCTCCTACGAGCAGTACTTC.